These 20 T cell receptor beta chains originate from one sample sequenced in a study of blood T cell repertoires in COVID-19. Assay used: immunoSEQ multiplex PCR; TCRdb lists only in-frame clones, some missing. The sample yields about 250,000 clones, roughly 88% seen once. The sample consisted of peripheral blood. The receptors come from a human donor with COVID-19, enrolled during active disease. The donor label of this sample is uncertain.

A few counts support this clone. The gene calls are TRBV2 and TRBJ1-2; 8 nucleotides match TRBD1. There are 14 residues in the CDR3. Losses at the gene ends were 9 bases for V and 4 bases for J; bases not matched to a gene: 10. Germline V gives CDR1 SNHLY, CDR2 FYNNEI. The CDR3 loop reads CASGHRGGIYGYTF. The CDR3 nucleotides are TGTGCCAGTGGCCACAGGGGGGGAATCTATGGCTACACCTTC.

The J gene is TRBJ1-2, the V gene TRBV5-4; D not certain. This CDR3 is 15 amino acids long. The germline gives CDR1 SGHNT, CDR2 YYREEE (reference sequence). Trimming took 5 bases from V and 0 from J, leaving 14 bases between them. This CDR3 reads CASSSVRGANYGYTF. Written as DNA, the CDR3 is TGTGCCAGCAGTTCCGTCCGGGGAGCTAACTATGGCTACACCTTC.

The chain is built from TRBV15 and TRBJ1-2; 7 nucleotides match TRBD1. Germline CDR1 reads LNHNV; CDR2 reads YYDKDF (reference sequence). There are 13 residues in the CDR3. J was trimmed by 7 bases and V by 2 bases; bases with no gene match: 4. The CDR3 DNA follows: TGTGCCACCAGCAGACACAGGGGTACTGGCTACACCTTC. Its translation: CATSRHRGTGYTF. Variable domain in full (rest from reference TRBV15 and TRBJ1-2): DAMVIQNPRYQVTQFGKPVTLSCSQTLNHNVMYWYQQKSSQAPKLLFHYYDKDFNNEADTPDNFQSRRPNTSFCFLDIRSPGLGDTAMYLCATSRHRGTGYTFGSGTRLTVV.

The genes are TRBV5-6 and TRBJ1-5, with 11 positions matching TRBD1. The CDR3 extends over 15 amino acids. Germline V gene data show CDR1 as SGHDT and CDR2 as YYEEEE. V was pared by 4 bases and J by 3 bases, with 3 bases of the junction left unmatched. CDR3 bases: TGTGCCAGCAGCCGGGACAGGGGGTACAATCAGCCCCAGCATTTT. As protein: CASSRDRGYNQPQHF.

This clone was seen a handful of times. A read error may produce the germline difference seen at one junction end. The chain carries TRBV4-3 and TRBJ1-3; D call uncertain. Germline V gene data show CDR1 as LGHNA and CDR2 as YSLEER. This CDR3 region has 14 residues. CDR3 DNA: TGCGCCAGCAGCCAAGATATCTCTCGAAACACCATATATTTT. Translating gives CASSQDISRNTIYF.

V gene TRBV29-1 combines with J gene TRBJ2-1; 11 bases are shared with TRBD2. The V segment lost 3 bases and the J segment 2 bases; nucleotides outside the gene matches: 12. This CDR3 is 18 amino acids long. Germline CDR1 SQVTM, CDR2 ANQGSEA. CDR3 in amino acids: CSVDALAGGPYTYNEQFF. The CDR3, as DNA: TGCAGCGTTGATGCCCTAGCGGGAGGACCGTATACCTACAATGAGCAGTTCTTC.

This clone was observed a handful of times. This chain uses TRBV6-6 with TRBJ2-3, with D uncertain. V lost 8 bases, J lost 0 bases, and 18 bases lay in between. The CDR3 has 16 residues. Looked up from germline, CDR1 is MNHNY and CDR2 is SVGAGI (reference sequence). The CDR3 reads CASPPRAIYSTDTQYF. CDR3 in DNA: TGTGCCAGCCCCCCAAGAGCAATTTATAGCACAGATACGCAGTATTTT.

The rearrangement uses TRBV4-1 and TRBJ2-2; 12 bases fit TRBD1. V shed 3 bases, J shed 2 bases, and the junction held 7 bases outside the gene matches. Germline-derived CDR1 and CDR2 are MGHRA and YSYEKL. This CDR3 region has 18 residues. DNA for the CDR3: TGCGCCAGCAGCCAGCCCGGGACAGGGGGCGGAAACACCGGGGAGCTGTTTTTT. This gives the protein CASSQPGTGGGNTGELFF.

CDR3 residues: CASSPRFPQNTEAFF. As DNA, the CDR3 is TGTGCCAGCAGCCCTCGCTTCCCACAGAACACTGAAGCTTTCTTT. The chain employs TRBV28 and TRBJ1-1; D is uncertain. The V gene lost 6 bases and the J gene lost 1 base, with 15 bases spanning the gap. The CDR3 is 15 residues long. Germline assignment: CDR1 MDHEN and CDR2 SYDVKM.

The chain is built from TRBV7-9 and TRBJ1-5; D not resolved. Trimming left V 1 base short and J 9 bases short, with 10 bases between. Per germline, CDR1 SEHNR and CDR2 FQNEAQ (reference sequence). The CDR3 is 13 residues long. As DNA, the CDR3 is TGTGCCAGCAGCTTAGACGACTTTTCGCCCCAGCATTTT. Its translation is CASSLDDFSPQHF.

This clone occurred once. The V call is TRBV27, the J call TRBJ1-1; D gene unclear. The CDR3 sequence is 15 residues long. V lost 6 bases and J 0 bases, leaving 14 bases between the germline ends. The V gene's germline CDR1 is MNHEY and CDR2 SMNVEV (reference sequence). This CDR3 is CASSPLGTLNTEAFF. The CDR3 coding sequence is TGTGCCAGCAGCCCCTTGGGCACTTTGAACACTGAAGCTTTCTTT.

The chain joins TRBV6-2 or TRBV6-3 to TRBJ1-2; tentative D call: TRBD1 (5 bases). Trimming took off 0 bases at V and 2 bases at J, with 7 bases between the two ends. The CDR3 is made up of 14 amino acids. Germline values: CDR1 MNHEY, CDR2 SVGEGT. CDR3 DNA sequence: TGTGCCAGCAGTTACTCGGGGCAGAACTATGGCTACACCTTC. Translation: CASSYSGQNYGYTF.

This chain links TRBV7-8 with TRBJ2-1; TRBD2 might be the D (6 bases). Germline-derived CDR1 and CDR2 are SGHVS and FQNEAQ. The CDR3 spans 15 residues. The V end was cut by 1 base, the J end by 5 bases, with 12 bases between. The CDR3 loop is CASSLGFRGDNEQFF. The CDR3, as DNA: TGTGCCAGCAGCTTAGGTTTTCGCGGGGACAATGAGCAGTTCTTC.

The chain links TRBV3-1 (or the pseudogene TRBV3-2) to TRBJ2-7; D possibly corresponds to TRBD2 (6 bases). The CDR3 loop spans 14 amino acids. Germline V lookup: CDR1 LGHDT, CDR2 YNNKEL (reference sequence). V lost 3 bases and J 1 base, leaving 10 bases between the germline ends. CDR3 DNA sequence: TGTGCCAGCAGCCAGGCGGGACGGTCCTACGAGCAGTACTTC. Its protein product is CASSQAGRSYEQYF.

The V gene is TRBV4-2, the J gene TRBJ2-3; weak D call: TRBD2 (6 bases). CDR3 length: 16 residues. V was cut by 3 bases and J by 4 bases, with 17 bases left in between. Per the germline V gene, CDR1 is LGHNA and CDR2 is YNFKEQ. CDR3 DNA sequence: TGTGCCAGCAGCCAGAAGAGCGAGGGGAGGTCAGATACGCAGTATTTT. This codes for CASSQKSEGRSDTQYF.

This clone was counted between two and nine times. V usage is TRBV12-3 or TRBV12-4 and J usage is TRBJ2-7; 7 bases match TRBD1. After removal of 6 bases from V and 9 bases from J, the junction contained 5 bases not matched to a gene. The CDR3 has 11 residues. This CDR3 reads CASRWDSTQYF. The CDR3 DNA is TGTGCCAGCAGATGGGACAGTACGCAGTACTTC.

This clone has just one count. The CDR3 region is CASSVTGSNTEAFF. In DNA, the CDR3 is TGTGCCAGCAGCGTTACGGGTTCTAACACTGAAGCTTTCTTT. The chain combines TRBV9 with TRBJ1-1; no clear D gene. Germline V gene data show CDR1 as SGDLS and CDR2 as YYNGEE. The CDR3 consists of 14 residues. The V end was cut by 2 bases, the J end by 2 bases, with 10 bases between.

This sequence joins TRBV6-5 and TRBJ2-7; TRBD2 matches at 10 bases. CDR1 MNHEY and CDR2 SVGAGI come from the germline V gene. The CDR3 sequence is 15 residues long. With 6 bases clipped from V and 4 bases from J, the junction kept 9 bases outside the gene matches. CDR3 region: CASRLRLAGGYEQYF. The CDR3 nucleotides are TGTGCCAGCAGGCTACGACTAGCGGGTGGATACGAGCAGTACTTC.

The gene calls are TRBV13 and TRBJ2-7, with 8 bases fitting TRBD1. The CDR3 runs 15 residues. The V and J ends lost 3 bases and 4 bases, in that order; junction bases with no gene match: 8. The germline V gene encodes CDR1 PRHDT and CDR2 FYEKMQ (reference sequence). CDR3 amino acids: CASSFRTGPVYEQYF. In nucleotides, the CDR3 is TGTGCCAGCAGCTTTAGGACAGGGCCGGTATACGAGCAGTACTTC.

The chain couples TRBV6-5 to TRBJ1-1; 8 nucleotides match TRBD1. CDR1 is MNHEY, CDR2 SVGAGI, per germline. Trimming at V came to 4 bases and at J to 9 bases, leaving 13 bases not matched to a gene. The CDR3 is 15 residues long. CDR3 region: CASSSSLTGEGKAFF. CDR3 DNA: TGTGCCAGCAGTTCCAGCCTGACAGGGGAAGGTAAAGCTTTCTTT.